This T cell receptor (beta chain) is from a study of cytotoxic CD8 clonotypes in ibrutinib-treated CLL. Study context: Each sample contained, on average, 255,043 productive templates and roughly 96,000 productive rearrangements.

Germline V gives CDR1 LNHDA, CDR2 SQIVND (reference sequence). V was trimmed by 8 bases and J by 1 base, leaving 15 bases between them. The CDR3 loop spans 15 amino acids. Libraries were prepared by immunoSEQ multiplex PCR; TCRdb keeps only in-frame clonotypes and omits some of them. The sample includes 50,000 or so clones, 75% to 90% of them seen just once. Regarding this clone: What it recognizes is unknown.

Study results and caveats: Clonality went higher at ibrutinib response and then dropped back toward baseline at progression.

The sequenced sample was PBMCs, obtained after 24 months of ibrutinib treatment. The chain combines TRBV19 with TRBJ1-5; no clear D. The TCR originated in a human donor with chronic lymphocytic leukemia. The CDR3 DNA follows: TGTGCCAGTGGCATCAACCCCAGGAGCAATCAGCCCCAGCATTTT. It translates to CASGINPRSNQPQHF. Combining the CDR3 with reference TRBV19 and TRBJ1-5 gives the whole variable domain DGGITQSPKYLFRKEGQNVTLSCEQNLNHDAMYWYRQDPGQGLRLIYYSQIVNDFQKGDIAEGYSVSREKKESFPLTVTSAQKNPTAFYLCASGINPRSNQPQHFGDGTRLSIL.